Sequencing of this T cell receptor beta chain was carried out in a study of blood T cell repertoires in COVID-19. The wider study: Specimens from acute and convalescent COVID-19 originated in the United States, Italy and Spain. In each case, the material was cDNA or gDNA derived from T cells, B-cell-depleted T cells, or PBMCs.

As originally analysed: Amplification from reference gene primers served as the basis for estimated nucleated cell counts. Sequencing used immunoSEQ multiplex PCR; TCRdb keeps in-frame clones, though not all of them. That table gives V, J and clone size, and the DNA gave D and trimming. Among fewer than 250,000 clones listed, over 80% were seen once. Trimming cost V 6 bases and J 1 base, with 9 bases left between them. Germline-derived CDR1 and CDR2 are SNHLY and FYNNEI. The CDR3 is 13 residues long. The sequencing input was peripheral blood. This receptor was identified in a human donor in a cohort sampled during active COVID-19. The genes are TRBV2 and TRBJ1-1; a weak D match, TRBD1 (6 bases). The CDR3 spells CASRTGSNTEAFF. The CDR3 nucleotides read TGTGCCAGCAGGACAGGTTCGAACACTGAAGCTTTCTTT.